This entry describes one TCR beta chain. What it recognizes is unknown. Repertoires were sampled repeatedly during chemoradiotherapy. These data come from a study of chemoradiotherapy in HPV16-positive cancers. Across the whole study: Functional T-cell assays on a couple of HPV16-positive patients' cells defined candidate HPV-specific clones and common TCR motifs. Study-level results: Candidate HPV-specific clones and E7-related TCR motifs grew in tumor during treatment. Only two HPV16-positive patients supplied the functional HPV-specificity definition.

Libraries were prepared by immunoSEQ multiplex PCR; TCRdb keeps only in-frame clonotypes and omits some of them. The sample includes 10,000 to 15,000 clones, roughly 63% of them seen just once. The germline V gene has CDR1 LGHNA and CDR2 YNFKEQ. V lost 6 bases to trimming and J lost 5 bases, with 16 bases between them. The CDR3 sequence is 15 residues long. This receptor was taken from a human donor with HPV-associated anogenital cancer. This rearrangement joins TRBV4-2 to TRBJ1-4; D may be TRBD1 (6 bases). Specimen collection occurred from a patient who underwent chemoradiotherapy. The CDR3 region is CASRDPTGENEKLFF. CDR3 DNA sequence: TGTGCCAGCAGGGACCCGACAGGAGAGAATGAAAAACTGTTTTTT.